Listed below are T cell receptor beta chains from one sample, sequenced in a study of CD8 T cells in ankylosing spondylitis. Each CDR3 protein gets one entry after TCRdb re-called the 5' RACE reads with MiXCR. The sample holds around 180,000 distinct CDR3 sequences, about 18% seen once. Sequencing was carried out using blood, either unsorted or a sorted T cell fraction (not recorded which). The receptor source for this set is a male donor aged 10-29 years with ankylosing spondylitis or in good health (not recorded which). CDR3s include the opening cysteine and the closing phenylalanine or tryptophan. A D gene is named only where the DNA matches it firmly. A row's size may be missing; if present it is once, few, many or a size class.

.,TRBV29-1,few,TRBJ2-1,TGCAGCGTTGAACTAAGTAGGGGTGGTGAGCAGTTCTTC,CSVELSRGGEQFF
.,TRBV5-1,many,TRBJ2-7,TGCGCCAGCAGCTTGGATGGGGGCTACGAGCAGTACTTC,CASSLDGGYEQYF
TRBD2,TRBV11-3,.,TRBJ2-1,TGTGCCAGCAGCTTAGTCGCACTAGCGGGAGCTGGGTCCTACAATGAGCAGTTCTTC,CASSLVALAGAGSYNEQFF
.,TRBV9,many,TRBJ1-1,TGTGCCAGCAGCGTACGGGGGAACACTGAAGCTTTCTTT,CASSVRGNTEAFF
TRBD1,TRBV5-1,many,TRBJ1-1,TGCGCCAGCAGCAAGGACAGGGGTTTTGAAGCTTTCTTT,CASSKDRGFEAFF
TRBD1,TRBV27,few,TRBJ1-1,TGTGCCAGCAGTCCGAGGGACAGGGGCCCTTTGAACACTGAAGCTTTCTTT,CASSPRDRGPLNTEAFF
TRBD1,TRBV18,many,TRBJ2-7,TGTGCCAGCTCACCCAGACAGGGGTTGACCTACGAGCAGTACTTC,CASSPRQGLTYEQYF
.,TRBV11-2,many,TRBJ1-6,TGTGCCAGCAGCCAGATGACCGACCTCATGTCTTCACCCCTCCACTTT,CASSQMTDLMSSPLHF
TRBD2,TRBV29-1,once,TRBJ2-1,TGCAGCGTTGGGCGAGCGGGAGGGGGGAATGAGCAGTTCTTC,CSVGRAGGGNEQFF
.,TRBV15,many,TRBJ2-1,TGTGCCACCAGCAGAGAGCTCAGGCCGAGGGATGAGCAGTTCTTC,CATSRELRPRDEQFF
.,TRBV12-3/TRBV12-4,many,TRBJ2-3,TGTGCCAGCAGCCCCAGACCGGGGGACACAGATACGCAGTATTTT,CASSPRPGDTDTQYF
.,TRBV7-2,.,TRBJ2-2,TGTGCCAGCAGCTCAGCTTACACCGGGGAGCTGTTTTTT,CASSSAYTGELFF
.,TRBV12-3/TRBV12-4,many,TRBJ2-6,TGTGCCAGCAGTCCGGGGACGACCAAGGCTGGGGCCAACGTCCTGACTTTC,CASSPGTTKAGANVLTF
TRBD1,TRBV6-1,many,TRBJ2-1,TGTGCCAGCAGTGGGGACAGGGTCGGGCAGTTCTTC,CASSGDRVGQFF
.,TRBV25-1,many,TRBJ2-1,TGTGCCAGCAGTGAAGGGACGGGAGTCGTCTACAATGAGCAGTTCTTC,CASSEGTGVVYNEQFF
TRBD1,TRBV6-5,many,TRBJ1-2,TGTGCCAGCAGTTACTTTGGGACAGCCCGTCGGGGCTACACCTTC,CASSYFGTARRGYTF
.,TRBV7-2,many,TRBJ2-7,TGTGCCAGCAGCCTTCAAGACGAGCAGTACTTC,CASSLQDEQYF
TRBD2,TRBV12-3/TRBV12-4,many,TRBJ2-7,TGTGCCAGCAGTTCCGGGACTAGTCCCTACGAGCAGTACTTC,CASSSGTSPYEQYF
TRBD2,TRBV5-1,many,TRBJ2-1,TGCGCCAGCAGCGGGGGACTAGCGGGAGTTGGTGAGCAGTTCTTC,CASSGGLAGVGEQFF
.,TRBV2,many,TRBJ1-1,TGTGCCAGCAGTGAACGGTCAGACCGTCGCACTGAAGCTTTCTTT,CASSERSDRRTEAFF
TRBD1,TRBV20-1,many,TRBJ1-1,TGCAGTGCAGAGGGGGCCCACACTGAAGCTTTCTTT,CSAEGAHTEAFF
TRBD2,TRBV29-1,many,TRBJ2-1,TGCAGCGTTGATCAGGGTGGGCATAGCGGGAGGACCAGGACAGTGCAGTTCTTC,CSVDQGGHSGRTRTVQFF
.,TRBV7-8,many,TRBJ1-2,TGTGCCAGCAGCTTAGCCACAGCATGGGGCTACACCTTC,CASSLATAWGYTF
.,TRBV6-5,many,TRBJ2-3,TGTGCCAGCAGTGACAACAGGGAGGGGAATACGCAGTATTTT,CASSDNREGNTQYF
TRBD2,TRBV10-3,many,TRBJ2-1,TGTGTTACCGGGAACGTAGCGGGAGAGAATGAGCAGTTCTTC,CVTGNVAGENEQFF
TRBD2,TRBV24-1,many,TRBJ2-3,TGTGCCACCAGTGATTTTAAGCCGGGAGGGGGTATGGATACGCAGTATTTT,CATSDFKPGGGMDTQYF
.,TRBV28,many,TRBJ2-5,TGTGCCAGCAGTCGAAGGGACATACTCCAAGAGACCCAGTACTTC,CASSRRDILQETQYF
.,TRBV27,few,TRBJ2-1,TGTGCCAGCAGTTTAAATCGGGGCAATGAGCAGTTCTTC,CASSLNRGNEQFF
.,TRBV19,.,TRBJ2-3,TGTGCCAGTAGTATTCCCGGGGGCGCAGATACGCTGTATTTT,CASSIPGGADTLYF
.,TRBV12-3/TRBV12-4,many,TRBJ2-7,TGTGCCAGCAGCCTTAGGTCCGGCCCCTACGAGCAGTACTTC,CASSLRSGPYEQYF
.,TRBV25-1,many,TRBJ1-2,TGTGCCAGCATGGTTTTCGGGGGTGGCGGCTACACCTTC,CASMVFGGGGYTF
TRBD1,TRBV30,many,TRBJ2-1,TGTGCCTGGAGTATGATCCGGGACAGCTACAATGAGCAGTTCTTC,CAWSMIRDSYNEQFF
TRBD1,TRBV7-3,many,TRBJ1-1,TGTGCCAGCAGCTACGGGACAGGGATCACTGAAGCTTTCTTT,CASSYGTGITEAFF
.,TRBV24-1,many,TRBJ1-5,TGTGCCACCAGTGATTTGGGGACAAATCAGCCCCAGCATTTT,CATSDLGTNQPQHF
TRBD1,TRBV9,many,TRBJ1-1,TGTGCCAGCAGCCCCGGACAGGGTGTTAGAGCTTTCTTT,CASSPGQGVRAFF
.,TRBV20-1,few,TRBJ2-1,TGCAGTACCCACCGGGCGGGGTTGGGCAATGAGCAGTTCTTC,CSTHRAGLGNEQFF
.,TRBV2,many,TRBJ2-6,TGTGCCAGCAAGGCAGGGCTATTGACTAGAGCCAACGTCCTGACTTTC,CASKAGLLTRANVLTF
.,TRBV29-1,.,TRBJ1-1,TGCAGCGTTGCTTCAGGGAACACTGAAGCTTTCTTT,CSVASGNTEAFF
TRBD2,TRBV7-8,.,TRBJ2-1,TGTGCCAGCAGCCCCACGATTAGCGGGCAGTACAATGAGCAGTTCTTC,CASSPTISGQYNEQFF
.,TRBV11-2,many,TRBJ2-3,TGTGCCAGCAGCTATCGGGCAGTGGAGGAGTATTTT,CASSYRAVEEYF
TRBD2,TRBV20-1,.,TRBJ2-5,TGCAGTGGGATGCGGCCTAGCGGGAGCTGGGAGACCCAGTACTTC,CSGMRPSGSWETQYF
.,TRBV7-2,many,TRBJ2-3,TGTGCCAGCAGCGAAGGTGGGGGGATTACAAACACAGATACGCAGTATTTT,CASSEGGGITNTDTQYF
.,TRBV12-3/TRBV12-4,many,TRBJ2-2,TGTGCCAGCAGTTTTCGAATCACCGGGGAGCTGTTTTTT,CASSFRITGELFF
.,TRBV24-1,many,TRBJ1-5,TGTGCCACCAGTGAGCACGACTCACCGCTGGACCAGCATTTT,CATSEHDSPLDQHF
.,TRBV30,.,TRBJ2-1,TGTGCCTGGAGGGGGGGCAGGAACAATGAGCAGTTCTTC,CAWRGGRNNEQFF
TRBD1,TRBV7-7,many,TRBJ2-5,TGTGCCAGCAGCAAACGGACAGGGGAGGGAGAGACCCAGTACTTC,CASSKRTGEGETQYF
.,TRBV4-3,many,TRBJ2-6,TGCGCCAGCAGCCTGGACGCCTCTGGGGCCAACGTCCTGACTTTC,CASSLDASGANVLTF
.,TRBV20-1,many,TRBJ1-1,TGCAGTGCTAGGTTTGGAAAGAACACTGAAGCTTTCTTT,CSARFGKNTEAFF
TRBD2,TRBV7-2,many,TRBJ2-2,TGTGCCAGCAGCTTAGCGGTGTTAGCGGGAGCCGGGGAGCTGTTTTTT,CASSLAVLAGAGELFF
.,TRBV20-1,many,TRBJ2-7,TGCAGTGCTAGAGGGTCGGGGCAGGGACTGATCGTTTACGAGCAGTACTTC,CSARGSGQGLIVYEQYF
.,TRBV29-1,.,TRBJ2-2,TGCAGCGGAAGAGGCAGCTCGAACACCGGGGAGCTGTTTTTT,CSGRGSSNTGELFF
.,TRBV5-4,few,TRBJ1-1,TGTGCCAGCAGCTTGTCTCCGGGAGATACTGAAGCTTTCTTT,CASSLSPGDTEAFF
.,TRBV12-2,few,TRBJ1-1,TGTGCAAGTCGCAGGGCGGGAGACACCAAGGGCATGAACACTGAAGCTTTCTTT,CASRRAGDTKGMNTEAFF
.,TRBV6-2/TRBV6-3,.,TRBJ1-5,TGTGCCAGCACCAAGGGGCCGGGACCGAAATCCAATCAGCCCCAGCATTTT,CASTKGPGPKSNQPQHF
TRBD2,TRBV7-2,many,TRBJ2-5,TGTGCCAGCAGCTCGAGATCCCTTAGCGGGAGGGGCGAAGAGACCCAGTACTTC,CASSSRSLSGRGEETQYF